Shown below are 15 T cell receptor beta chains from a single sample sequenced in a study of blood T cell repertoires in COVID-19. TCRdb keeps only in-frame clones here, not all; method: immunoSEQ multiplex PCR. The sample lists approximately 150,000 clones, around 86% occurring once. The specimen was peripheral blood. These receptors were collected from an older man who had recovered from COVID-19.

This chain connects TRBV18 to TRBJ2-7, with 9 nucleotides matching TRBD1. Germline V gives CDR1 KGHSH, CDR2 LQKENI. This CDR3 contains 15 residues. V lost 6 bases, J lost 2 bases, and 8 bases stayed unmatched. CDR3 amino acids: CASSQGQGGTYEQYF. The CDR3 region has the DNA TGTGCCAGCTCGCAGGGACAGGGCGGGACCTACGAGCAGTACTTC.

The J gene is TRBJ2-3, the V gene TRBV5-4, with TRBD2 matching over 14 bases. V shed 4 bases and J 3 bases; nucleotides not matched to a gene: 4. This CDR3 is 16 amino acids long. The germline CDR1 and CDR2 sequences are SGHNT and YYREEE (reference sequence). CDR3 in DNA: TGTGCCAGCAGCAGGGGACTAGCGGGAGATACAGATACGCAGTATTTT. This sequence encodes CASSRGLAGDTDTQYF. Full variable domain (remainder filled in from reference TRBV5-4 and TRBJ2-3): ETGVTQSPTHLIKTRGQQVTLRCSSQSGHNTVSWYQQALGQGPQFIFQYYREEENGRGNFPPRFSGLQFPNYSSELNVNALELDDSALYLCASSRGLAGDTDTQYFGPGTRLTVL.

The chain uses TRBV19 and TRBJ2-3; 11 bases map to TRBD1. The length of the CDR3 is 17 residues. After removal of 5 bases from V and 4 bases from J, the junction contained 11 bases not matched to a gene. The germline gives CDR1 LNHDA, CDR2 SQIVND (reference sequence). The CDR3 DNA follows: TGTGCCAGTAGTGGAGGGACAGGGGGATCTGTTGCAGATACGCAGTATTTT. It translates to CASSGGTGGSVADTQYF.

This clone was recorded a few times. The chain links TRBV9 to TRBJ2-1; 10 nucleotides align to TRBD1. The J segment lost 9 bases and the V segment lost 0 bases, leaving 6 bases of the junction unmatched. Germline V gene sequence: CDR1 SGDLS, CDR2 YYNGEE. The CDR3 contains 15 residues. CDR3 bases: TGTGCCAGCAGCGTAGCAGGGACAGGGGTGGGTGAGCAGTTCTTC. Protein product: CASSVAGTGVGEQFF.

V usage is TRBV28 and J usage is TRBJ2-7, with D perhaps TRBD1 (6 bases). V lost 5 bases, J lost 3 bases, and 14 bases lay in between. The germline V gene encodes CDR1 MDHEN and CDR2 SYDVKM. The CDR3 loop spans 14 amino acids. In DNA, the CDR3 is TGTGCCAGCAGTCTGGGGCAGGGGCTCTACGAGCAGTACTTC. The encoded protein is CASSLGQGLYEQYF.

The J gene is TRBJ2-3, the V gene TRBV28; TRBD2 might be the D (6 bases). Germline loops: CDR1 MDHEN, CDR2 SYDVKM. V was pared by 6 bases and J by 2 bases, with 12 bases between. The length of the CDR3 is 14 residues. CDR3 nucleotides: TGTGCCAGCAGATCGGGAGCCAACACAGATACGCAGTATTTT. It encodes CASRSGANTDTQYF. Variable domain in full (rest from reference TRBV28 and TRBJ2-3): DVKVTQSSRYLVKRTGEKVFLECVQDMDHENMFWYRQDPGLGLRLIYFSYDVKMKEKGDIPEGYSVSREKKERFSLILESASTNQTSMYLCASRSGANTDTQYFGPGTRLTVL.

The chain joins TRBV10-3 to TRBJ2-3; 7 nucleotides align to TRBD1. Germline V lookup: CDR1 ENHRY, CDR2 SYGVKD. The CDR3 contains 17 residues. V was clipped by 0 bases and J by 6 bases; unmatched bases: 12. The CDR3 DNA is TGTGCCATCAGTGAGTCTAAGGGACAGAGGTTGGGGGATACGCAGTATTTT. As protein: CAISESKGQRLGDTQYF.

The CDR3 DNA is TGCGCCAGCAGCAGTTTAGAGGGAGAGATTCCCGGGGAGCTGTTTTTT. Translating it yields CASSSLEGEIPGELFF. This sequence joins TRBV5-1 and TRBJ2-2; possible D gene TRBD2, 5 bases. V gave up 4 bases and J gave up 6 bases, with 19 bases separating them. This CDR3 has 16 amino acids. The germline gives CDR1 SGHRS, CDR2 YFSETQ.

The chain recombines TRBV27 with TRBJ2-5; unclear D gene. From germline, CDR1 is MNHEY and CDR2 SMNVEV (reference sequence). The ends were cut back, 6 bases at V and 5 bases at J, with 7 bases in the middle. CDR3 length: 11 amino acids. CDR3 region: CASSSRETQYF. The CDR3 DNA reads TGTGCCAGCAGCTCACGGGAGACCCAGTACTTC.

The chain employs TRBV27 and TRBJ1-6; tentative D call: TRBD1 (6 bases). Germline CDR1 reads MNHEY; CDR2 reads SMNVEV (reference sequence). This CDR3 is 17 amino acids long. V was pared by 6 bases and J by 0 bases, with 15 bases between. The CDR3 DNA reads TGTGCCAGCAGCCAGGGGTCGGCCGGCTCCTATAATTCACCCCTCCACTTT. Its translation: CASSQGSAGSYNSPLHF.

The genes are TRBV27 and TRBJ2-7, with D perhaps TRBD1 (6 bases). In germline, CDR1 is MNHEY, CDR2 SMNVEV (reference sequence). V lost 6 bases and J lost 1, with 10 bases in between. The CDR3 spans 13 residues. CDR3 DNA: TGTGCCAGCAGCCCGGGGACATCCTACGAGCAGTACTTC. Its translation is CASSPGTSYEQYF.

The chain employs TRBV6-2 or TRBV6-3 and TRBJ2-1, with D tentatively TRBD2 (6 bases). With 2 bases removed from V and 2 bases from J, the gap between germline ends came to 13 bases. The CDR3 is made up of 16 amino acids. Germline CDR1 and CDR2: MNHEY and SVGEGT. The CDR3 nucleotides are TGTGCCAGCAGTTACGGGGCCTGGACTACCTACAATGAGCAGTTCTTC. It codes for CASSYGAWTTYNEQFF.

The chain joins TRBV6-5 to TRBJ1-3, with D perhaps TRBD1 (5 bases). Between the trimmed V and J ends, which lost 10 bases and 3 bases, there was a span of 19 bases. CDR3 length equals 15 residues. Germline CDR1 is MNHEY and CDR2 is SVGAGI. The CDR3 loop reads CATSAGFERGNTIYF. The CDR3 coding sequence is TGTGCCACCAGCGCAGGGTTCGAGCGTGGAAACACCATATATTTT.

The genes are TRBV5-1 and TRBJ1-3; no clear D gene. Germline CDR1 and CDR2: SGHRS and YFSETQ. The CDR3 extends over 14 amino acids. The V gene lost 7 bases and the J gene lost 4 bases, with 15 bases spanning the gap. CDR3: CASRLQDSGNTIYF. CDR3 sequence (DNA): TGCGCCAGCCGCCTACAAGACTCCGGAAACACCATATATTTT. Together with reference TRBV5-1 and TRBJ1-3, the CDR3 gives the full variable domain: KAGVTQTPRYLIKTRGQQVTLSCSPISGHRSVSWYQQTPGQGLQFLFEYFSETQRNKGNFPGRFSGRQFSNSRSEMNVSTLELGDSALYLCASRLQDSGNTIYFGEGSWLTVV.

The chain couples TRBV30 to TRBJ1-5, with unresolved D. This CDR3 has 14 amino acids. The germline V gene has CDR1 GTSNPN and CDR2 SVGIG (reference sequence). V dropped 3 bases and J dropped 0 bases, with 9 bases sitting between them. The DNA for the CDR3 is TGTGCCTGGAGCCCAGTTAATAGCAATCAGCCCCAGCATTTT. Its protein product is CAWSPVNSNQPQHF.